This note documents a single T cell receptor (beta chain) sequence. The data are from a study of spatial heterogeneity in lung cancer. The CDR3 length is 14 residues. Germline CDR1 is SEHNR and CDR2 is FQNEAQ (reference sequence). V shed 5 bases and J 1 base; nucleotides not matched to a gene: 5. Time point meaning: sample taken at primary tumor resection. Whole RNA from tumor, nontumor lung or frozen PBMC was sequenced unsorted. TCRdb analysed the 5' RACE reads with MiXCR anew, one entry per CDR3 protein. The sample lists 65,000 to 85,000 distinct CDR3 sequences, approximately 20% occurring once. Sequenced here: PBMCs, sampled at surgery. The chain couples TRBV7-9 to TRBJ2-7; 7 bases align to TRBD1. This sequence originates from a male donor with early-stage non-small cell lung cancer. The CDR3 reads CASSPRTGSYEQYF. DNA of the CDR3: TGTGCCAGCAGCCCAAGGACAGGTTCCTACGAGCAGTACTTC.